This T cell receptor (beta chain) is from a study of metastatic and nonmetastatic thyroid tumors. Overall study: The authors compared repertoires across blood and tumor or nodule tissue from malignant and benign thyroid patients. Study-wide findings and caveats: Malignant thyroid tumors reportedly had TCR beta diversity that was significantly higher than in benign nodules, in blood and tumor.

Methods used by the authors: The distant-metastasis classifier for papillary thyroid cancer was built from CDR3 differences across clinicopathological groups. TCRdb recomputed clones from the PCR reads via MiXCR. TCRdb's processing, not the authors', yielded these V and J calls. This sample has under 55,000 clones; around a sixth occur once, and the top ten carry almost 3%. Thyroid surgery had not been preceded by any treatment in any patient. Comments on this clone: Its antigen is not known. This CDR3 is missing its conserved last phenylalanine or tryptophan, likely due to a read error. The DNA is omitted, as the CDR3 cannot be located on it reliably, and the CDR3 follows TCRdb's listing.

Material: blood. The source is a female donor with papillary thyroid cancer or a benign thyroid nodule (not recorded which). Some clones in this sample may be carry-over from other donors' samples.

CDR3 in amino acids: CASSIDPGSTDTQYS. The rearrangement joins TRBV19 to TRBJ2-3; TRBD1 is the table's D call and was not checked against the DNA. The CDR3 has 15 amino acids, counting both end residues. The V gene's germline CDR1 is LNHDA and CDR2 SQIVND (reference sequence).